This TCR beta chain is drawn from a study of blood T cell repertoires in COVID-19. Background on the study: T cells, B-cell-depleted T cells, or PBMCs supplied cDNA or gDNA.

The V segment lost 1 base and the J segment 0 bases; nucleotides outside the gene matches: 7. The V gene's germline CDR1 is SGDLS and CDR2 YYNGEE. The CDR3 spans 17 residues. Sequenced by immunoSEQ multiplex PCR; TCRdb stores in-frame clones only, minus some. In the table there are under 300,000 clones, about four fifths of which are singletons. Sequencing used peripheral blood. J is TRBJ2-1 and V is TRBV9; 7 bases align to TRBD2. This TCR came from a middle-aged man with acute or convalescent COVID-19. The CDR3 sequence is CASSVRSSGYSYNEQFF. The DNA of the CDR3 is TGTGCCAGCAGCGTAAGGTCTAGCGGATACTCCTACAATGAGCAGTTCTTC.